This is a list of T cell receptor beta chains from one sample in a study of blood T cell repertoires in COVID-19. The data were produced by immunoSEQ multiplex PCR, yet TCRdb's version contains in-frame clones alone and is incomplete. Among more than 200,000 clones, 85% to 90% were seen once, and the ten largest hold under 3.5%. Specimen: peripheral blood. These TCRs come from a young man with COVID-19, enrolled during active disease. Each CDR3 is given with its conserved first and last residue. The order of the fields is V gene, J gene, D gene, clone size, CDR3 protein, CDR3 DNA. A D gene is named only where the DNA matches it firmly. Not every row has a clone size; where given, it reads once, few, many or a size class.

v_gene: TRBV2; j_gene: TRBJ2-5; d_gene: TRBD1; abundance: .; CDR3aa: CASSRDSQETQYF; CDR3nt: TGTGCCAGCAGTCGGGACAGCCAAGAGACCCAGTACTTC
v_gene: TRBV28; j_gene: TRBJ1-2; d_gene: TRBD1; abundance: .; CDR3aa: CASRGTAYQPFNYGYTF; CDR3nt: TGTGCCAGCAGAGGGACAGCCTATCAACCCTTTAACTATGGCTACACCTTC
v_gene: TRBV19; j_gene: TRBJ1-1; d_gene: .; abundance: .; CDR3aa: CASSIAGANTEAFF; CDR3nt: TGTGCCAGTAGTATAGCAGGGGCGAACACTGAAGCTTTCTTT
v_gene: TRBV7-9; j_gene: TRBJ1-4; d_gene: .; abundance: few; CDR3aa: CASSPSGSREKLFF; CDR3nt: TGTGCCAGCAGCCCGTCGGGTTCGAGGGAAAAACTGTTTTTT
v_gene: TRBV6-5; j_gene: TRBJ2-7; d_gene: .; abundance: .; CDR3aa: CASSYRRTGAYEQYF; CDR3nt: TGTGCCAGCAGTTACCGGAGGACTGGGGCCTACGAGCAGTACTTC
v_gene: TRBV7-8; j_gene: TRBJ1-1; d_gene: .; abundance: .; CDR3aa: CASSLGGTLNTEAFF; CDR3nt: TGTGCCAGCAGCTTGGGGGGGACTCTAAACACTGAAGCTTTCTTT
v_gene: TRBV27; j_gene: TRBJ1-2; d_gene: .; abundance: .; CDR3aa: CASSFRGVGYGYTF; CDR3nt: TGTGCCAGCAGTTTCAGGGGCGTGGGGTATGGCTACACCTTC
v_gene: TRBV27; j_gene: TRBJ1-6; d_gene: .; abundance: .; CDR3aa: CASRRNLDKLNSPLHF; CDR3nt: TGTGCCAGCAGGCGAAACCTCGACAAGTTAAATTCACCCCTCCACTTT
v_gene: TRBV6-6; j_gene: TRBJ1-5; d_gene: .; abundance: .; CDR3aa: CASTQSNQPQHF; CDR3nt: TGTGCCAGCACCCAGTCCAATCAGCCCCAGCATTTT
v_gene: TRBV29-1; j_gene: TRBJ2-3; d_gene: TRBD2; abundance: .; CDR3aa: CSVKREGRTDTQYF; CDR3nt: TGCAGCGTTAAGCGGGAGGGAAGGACAGATACGCAGTATTTT
v_gene: TRBV5-4; j_gene: TRBJ1-6; d_gene: .; abundance: .; CDR3aa: CASSLSPGSYNSPLHF; CDR3nt: TGTGCCAGCAGCTTGTCCCCAGGGTCCTATAATTCACCCCTCCACTTT
v_gene: TRBV5-1; j_gene: TRBJ1-2; d_gene: TRBD1; abundance: .; CDR3aa: CASSLVGTVNYGYTF; CDR3nt: TGCGCCAGCAGCTTGGTCGGGACAGTCAACTATGGCTACACCTTC
v_gene: TRBV6-5; j_gene: TRBJ2-5; d_gene: .; abundance: .; CDR3aa: CASSYPGLETQYF; CDR3nt: TGTGCCAGCAGTTACCCAGGGTTGGAGACCCAGTACTTC
v_gene: TRBV12-3/TRBV12-4; j_gene: TRBJ1-2; d_gene: .; abundance: .; CDR3aa: CASSLHRGYGYTF; CDR3nt: TGTGCCAGCAGTTTACATAGGGGCTATGGCTACACCTTC
v_gene: TRBV9; j_gene: TRBJ1-1; d_gene: TRBD1; abundance: .; CDR3aa: CASSVGPGGTEAFF; CDR3nt: TGTGCCAGCAGCGTAGGTCCAGGGGGCACTGAAGCTTTCTTT
v_gene: TRBV27; j_gene: TRBJ2-2; d_gene: TRBD2; abundance: .; CDR3aa: CASSLGGANTGELFF; CDR3nt: TGTGCCAGCAGTTTAGGGGGGGCGAACACCGGGGAGCTGTTTTTT
v_gene: TRBV18; j_gene: TRBJ2-1; d_gene: .; abundance: .; CDR3aa: CASSPGSASYNEQFF; CDR3nt: TGTGCCAGCTCACCAGGGAGTGCCTCCTACAATGAGCAGTTCTTC
v_gene: TRBV7-8; j_gene: TRBJ1-6; d_gene: TRBD1; abundance: few; CDR3aa: CASSPGQANSPLHF; CDR3nt: TGTGCCAGCAGCCCGGGACAGGCGAATTCACCCCTCCACTTT
v_gene: TRBV24-1; j_gene: TRBJ1-5; d_gene: TRBD1; abundance: .; CDR3aa: CATSDSLDRVNQPQHF; CDR3nt: TGTGCCACCAGTGATTCCCTGGACAGGGTTAATCAGCCCCAGCATTTT
v_gene: TRBV10-2; j_gene: TRBJ2-3; d_gene: TRBD2; abundance: .; CDR3aa: CASSEAAGDTDTQYF; CDR3nt: TGCGCCAGCAGTGAGGCGGCGGGGGACACAGATACGCAGTATTTT
v_gene: TRBV4-2; j_gene: TRBJ1-1; d_gene: .; abundance: .; CDR3aa: CASSQGRPGQWTEAFF; CDR3nt: TGTGCCAGCAGCCAAGGGCGGCCAGGGCAGTGGACTGAAGCTTTCTTT
v_gene: TRBV7-2; j_gene: TRBJ1-5; d_gene: TRBD1; abundance: few; CDR3aa: CASSFTGGGQPQHF; CDR3nt: TGTGCCAGCAGCTTTACAGGGGGGGGTCAGCCCCAGCATTTT
v_gene: TRBV5-4; j_gene: TRBJ1-3; d_gene: .; abundance: .; CDR3aa: CASSSFGNTIYF; CDR3nt: TGTGCCAGCAGCTCCTTCGGAAACACCATATATTTT
v_gene: TRBV7-3; j_gene: TRBJ2-6; d_gene: .; abundance: .; CDR3aa: CASSLGGTGANVLTF; CDR3nt: TGTGCCAGCAGCTTAGGAGGGACTGGGGCCAACGTCCTGACTTTC
v_gene: TRBV2; j_gene: TRBJ2-2; d_gene: TRBD2; abundance: once; CDR3aa: CASSGGTSAIGTGELFF; CDR3nt: TGTGCCAGCAGTGGGGGGACTAGCGCTATCGGGACCGGGGAGCTGTTTTTT
v_gene: TRBV5-1; j_gene: TRBJ1-2; d_gene: .; abundance: .; CDR3aa: CASSLHGSQVPYGYTF; CDR3nt: TGCGCCAGCAGCTTGCATGGGAGCCAGGTACCCTATGGCTACACCTTC
v_gene: TRBV11-2; j_gene: TRBJ2-1; d_gene: .; abundance: .; CDR3aa: CASSLEGGLPYNEQFF; CDR3nt: TGTGCCAGCAGCTTAGAAGGCGGACTACCTTACAATGAGCAGTTCTTC
v_gene: TRBV19; j_gene: TRBJ1-2; d_gene: TRBD1; abundance: few; CDR3aa: CASSLQGASGYTF; CDR3nt: TGTGCCAGTAGTCTACAGGGGGCCTCTGGCTACACCTTC
v_gene: TRBV6-2/TRBV6-3; j_gene: TRBJ1-5; d_gene: .; abundance: .; CDR3aa: CASSYLESQPQHF; CDR3nt: TGTGCCAGCAGTTACCTCGAGTCTCAGCCCCAGCATTTT
v_gene: TRBV2; j_gene: TRBJ2-7; d_gene: TRBD1; abundance: .; CDR3aa: CASKAQQGANYEQYF; CDR3nt: TGTGCCAGTAAGGCGCAACAGGGGGCAAACTACGAGCAGTACTTC
v_gene: TRBV24-1; j_gene: TRBJ2-1; d_gene: .; abundance: .; CDR3aa: CATSDRLRQFF; CDR3nt: TGTGCCACCAGTGATCGATTGAGGCAGTTCTTC
v_gene: TRBV7-6; j_gene: TRBJ2-5; d_gene: TRBD1; abundance: .; CDR3aa: CASSSGTGVQETQYF; CDR3nt: TGTGCCAGCAGCTCCGGGACAGGGGTACAAGAGACCCAGTACTTC
v_gene: TRBV12-3/TRBV12-4; j_gene: TRBJ1-1; d_gene: .; abundance: .; CDR3aa: CASSNWTEAFF; CDR3nt: TGTGCCAGCAGTAACTGGACAGAAGCTTTCTTT
v_gene: TRBV9; j_gene: TRBJ1-1; d_gene: .; abundance: .; CDR3aa: CASSVAGDTEAFF; CDR3nt: TGTGCCAGCAGCGTAGCGGGGGACACTGAAGCTTTCTTT
v_gene: TRBV7-9; j_gene: TRBJ2-3; d_gene: TRBD2; abundance: .; CDR3aa: CASRTSGRTDTQYF; CDR3nt: TGTGCCAGCAGAACTAGCGGCCGCACAGATACGCAGTATTTT
v_gene: TRBV9; j_gene: TRBJ2-7; d_gene: TRBD2; abundance: once; CDR3aa: CASSVLAGEQYF; CDR3nt: TGTGCCAGCAGCGTCCTAGCGGGTGAGCAGTACTTC
v_gene: TRBV15; j_gene: TRBJ1-1; d_gene: .; abundance: .; CDR3aa: CATTLEENTEAFF; CDR3nt: TGTGCCACCACCCTAGAAGAGAACACTGAAGCTTTCTTT
v_gene: TRBV24-1; j_gene: TRBJ2-3; d_gene: TRBD2; abundance: .; CDR3aa: CATSDSKKGLAGMRPDTQYF; CDR3nt: TGTGCCACCAGTGATTCAAAAAAAGGACTAGCGGGAATGAGGCCAGATACGCAGTATTTT
v_gene: TRBV4-2; j_gene: TRBJ1-4; d_gene: .; abundance: .; CDR3aa: CASSHPPGEKLFF; CDR3nt: TGTGCCAGCAGCCACCCCCCGGGGGAAAAACTGTTTTTT
v_gene: TRBV14; j_gene: TRBJ1-1; d_gene: .; abundance: .; CDR3aa: CASSRQNTEAFF; CDR3nt: TGTGCCAGCAGCCGACAGAACACTGAAGCTTTCTTT
v_gene: TRBV9; j_gene: TRBJ1-6; d_gene: TRBD1; abundance: .; CDR3aa: CASSLYTGDSPLHF; CDR3nt: TGTGCCAGCAGCTTATATACAGGGGATTCACCCCTCCACTTT
v_gene: TRBV30; j_gene: TRBJ1-5; d_gene: .; abundance: .; CDR3aa: CAWALDQLPQHF; CDR3nt: TGTGCCTGGGCGCTAGATCAACTCCCCCAGCATTTT
v_gene: TRBV19; j_gene: TRBJ1-1; d_gene: .; abundance: .; CDR3aa: CASRLRGGETEAFF; CDR3nt: TGTGCCAGTAGGCTCCGGGGGGGCGAGACTGAAGCTTTCTTT
v_gene: TRBV19; j_gene: TRBJ2-7; d_gene: .; abundance: .; CDR3aa: CASSLRLVGEQYF; CDR3nt: TGTGCCAGTAGTCTGCGACTAGTTGGCGAGCAGTACTTC
v_gene: TRBV5-1; j_gene: TRBJ1-2; d_gene: TRBD1; abundance: few; CDR3aa: CASSLGIMRQGANYGYTF; CDR3nt: TGCGCCAGCAGCTTGGGGATTATGAGACAGGGGGCAAACTATGGCTACACCTTC
v_gene: TRBV5-1; j_gene: TRBJ2-7; d_gene: TRBD1; abundance: .; CDR3aa: CASSVGTGGLSYEQYF; CDR3nt: TGCGCCAGCAGCGTCGGGACAGGGGGGCTCTCCTACGAGCAGTACTTC